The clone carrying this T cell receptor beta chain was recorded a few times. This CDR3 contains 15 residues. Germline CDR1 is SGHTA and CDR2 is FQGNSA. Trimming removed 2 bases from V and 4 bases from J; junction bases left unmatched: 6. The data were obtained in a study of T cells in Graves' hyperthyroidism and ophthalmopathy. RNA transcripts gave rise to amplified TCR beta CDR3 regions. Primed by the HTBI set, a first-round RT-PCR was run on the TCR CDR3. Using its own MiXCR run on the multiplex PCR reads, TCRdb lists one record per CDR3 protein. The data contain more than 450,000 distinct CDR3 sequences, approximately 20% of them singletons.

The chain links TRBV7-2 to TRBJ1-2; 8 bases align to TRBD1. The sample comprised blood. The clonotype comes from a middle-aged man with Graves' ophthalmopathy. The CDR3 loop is CASSLRDRTLYGYTF. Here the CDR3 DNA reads TGTGCCAGCAGCTTAAGGGACAGGACACTCTATGGCTACACCTTC.